These 24 T cell receptor beta chains originate from one sample sequenced in a study of T cell repertoires in cytomegalovirus infection. TCRdb reanalysed the reads using MiXCR and keeps one entry per CDR3 protein. Of hundreds of thousands of distinct CDR3 sequences detected, around 24% appear once; the ten largest clones hold around 7.6%. Sequencing input: CD8+ T cells from PBMCs. Source of these receptors: a human donor in good health (CMV status not recorded). Some clones in this sample may be carry-over from other donors' samples.

This clonotype was observed at least ten times. This chain connects TRBV4-1 to TRBJ1-1; TRBD1 matches at 9 bases. CDR1 and CDR2 (germline): MGHRA, YSYEKL. This CDR3 spans 14 amino acids. Trimming took 4 bases from V and 4 from J; bases not matched to a gene: 4. In nucleotides, the CDR3 is TGCGCCAGCAGCCCGGGACAGGGCTCCACTGAAGCTTTCTTT. Translated, it gives CASSPGQGSTEAFF.

A few counts support this clonotype. This sequence joins TRBV28 and TRBJ1-1, with D unclear. Germline V gene sequence: CDR1 MDHEN, CDR2 SYDVKM. There are 11 residues in the CDR3. V lost 4 bases and J 7 bases, leaving 7 bases between the germline ends. Here the CDR3 DNA reads TGTGCCAGCAGTTGGGTCAATGAAGCTTTCTTT. Amino acid sequence: CASSWVNEAFF.

Only a few counts were recorded for this clonotype. One end of the junction varies from germline; a read error may be responsible. V is TRBV7-7 and J is TRBJ2-3; tentative D call: TRBD1 (6 bases). This CDR3 region has 17 residues. Looked up from germline, CDR1 is SSHAT and CDR2 is FNYEAQ (reference sequence). CDR3 amino acids: CASSLGPQGRGTDTQYF. CDR3 DNA: TGTGCTAGCAGCTTAGGCCCGCAGGGGCGCGGGACAGATACGCAGTATTTT.

This chain joins TRBV7-9 and TRBJ1-6, with TRBD1 as a possible D gene (5 bases). Trimming stripped 1 base from V and 6 bases from J, with 13 bases between. The V gene's germline CDR1 is SEHNR and CDR2 FQNEAQ (reference sequence). The length of the CDR3 is 16 residues. CDR3 DNA: TGTGCCAGCAGCTTAGATTCGGGACGGAGTAATTCACCCCTCCACTTT. It encodes CASSLDSGRSNSPLHF.

In this sample, this clonotype turned up many times. This chain links TRBV7-9 with TRBJ2-1; 10 nucleotides line up with TRBD1. This CDR3 spans 15 amino acids. The V segment lost 3 bases and the J segment 5 bases; nucleotides outside the gene matches: 4. Germline assignment: CDR1 SEHNR and CDR2 FQNEAQ (reference sequence). In DNA form, the CDR3 reads TGTGCCAGCAGCTTCCGGGACAGGGGTGACAATGAGCAGTTCTTC. Protein product: CASSFRDRGDNEQFF.

In the case of this clonotype: Germline is not matched at one junction end, which may reflect a read error. The V gene is TRBV5-6, the J gene TRBJ2-3, with D maybe TRBD1 (6 bases). The CDR3 totals 16 residues. Germline V CDR1 and CDR2: SGHDT, YYEEEE. Here the CDR3 reads CASSPGFGGGTDTQYF. The CDR3 bases are TGTGCCAGCAGCCCTGGGTTTGGTGGGGGCACAGATACACAGTATTTT.

The table lists this clonotype with many counts. The genes are TRBV7-6 and TRBJ2-2; tentative D call: TRBD1 (7 bases). V lost 5 bases and J lost 4, with 17 bases in between. The CDR3 is 16 residues long. Per germline, CDR1 SGHVS and CDR2 FNYEAQ. CDR3 region: CASSDNRGGSTGELFF. DNA of the CDR3: TGTGCCAGCAGCGACAACAGGGGAGGAAGCACCGGGGAGCTGTTTTTT.

This clonotype was counted a few times. This chain uses TRBV6-2 or TRBV6-3 with TRBJ2-2, with 8 positions matching TRBD1. The CDR3 totals 15 residues. The trim removed 6 bases at V and 1 base at J, leaving 4 bases unmatched. From germline, CDR1 is MNHEY and CDR2 SVGEGT. The CDR3 loop is CASSRDRGNTGELFF. In nucleotides, the CDR3 is TGTGCCAGCAGCCGCGACAGGGGGAACACCGGGGAGCTGTTTTTT.

This clonotype showed up just a few times. The V call is TRBV6-5, the J call TRBJ2-2; 8 bases agree with TRBD1. CDR1 and CDR2 (germline): MNHEY, SVGAGI. The ends lost 0 bases at V and 5 bases at J; junction bases unmatched: 2. CDR3 length: 15 amino acids. The CDR3 loop reads CASSYSTGATGELFF. The DNA for the CDR3 is TGTGCCAGCAGTTACTCGACAGGGGCGACCGGGGAGCTGTTTTTT.

Only a few counts were recorded for this clonotype. V usage is TRBV13 and J usage is TRBJ1-4; D is ambiguous. V lost 2 bases and J 5 bases, leaving 12 bases between the germline ends. Per the germline V gene, CDR1 is PRHDT and CDR2 is FYEKMQ (reference sequence). CDR3 length: 15 amino acids. As DNA, the CDR3 is TGTGCCAGCAGCTTATATCAGCGCCTAAATGAAAAACTGTTTTTT. Translating it yields CASSLYQRLNEKLFF.

This chain joins TRBV7-2 and TRBJ1-1; D gene uncertain. Trimming removed 2 bases from V and 7 bases from J, with 8 bases in between. Looked up from germline, CDR1 is SGHTA and CDR2 is FQGNSA. This CDR3 is 12 amino acids long. Here the CDR3 DNA reads TGTGCCAGCAGCTTATTCCCAGTTGAAGCTTTCTTT. Protein: CASSLFPVEAFF.

This clonotype showed up many times. The J gene is TRBJ1-1, the V gene TRBV7-9; TRBD1 might be the D (5 bases). The V end was cut by 3 bases, the J end by 6 bases, with 14 bases between. This CDR3 is built from 14 residues. Per germline, CDR1 SEHNR and CDR2 FQNEAQ (reference sequence). The CDR3 DNA is TGTGCCAGCAGCTTTGAGGGGATAGGGCCTGAAGCTTTCTTT. Encoded protein: CASSFEGIGPEAFF.

This clonotype came up many times. The CDR3, as DNA: TGTGCCAGCAGCCCCCGGGATAGCGGGGGTACCGGGGAGCTGTTTTTT. This sequence encodes CASSPRDSGGTGELFF. The chain combines TRBV4-2 with TRBJ2-2, with 9 bases fitting TRBD2. J lost 5 bases, V lost 4 bases, and 8 bases had no gene match. This CDR3 spans 16 amino acids. Germline CDR1 reads LGHNA; CDR2 reads YNFKEQ.

This clonotype was seen ten or more times. The chain couples TRBV7-2 to TRBJ1-1; weak D call: TRBD1 (5 bases). V lost 5 bases to trimming and J lost 0 bases, with 13 bases between them. From germline, CDR1 is SGHTA and CDR2 FQGNSA. CDR3 length equals 15 residues. The CDR3 spells CASSRMGPMNTEAFF. CDR3 nucleotides: TGTGCCAGCAGCCGGATGGGACCGATGAACACTGAAGCTTTCTTT.

In its sample, this clonotype was seen many times. The chain joins TRBV20-1 to TRBJ2-7; D gene ambiguous. This CDR3 spans 14 amino acids. V gave up 0 bases and J gave up 0 bases, with 9 bases separating them. Germline V gene lookup returns CDR1 DFQATT and CDR2 SNEGSKA (reference sequence). The CDR3 spells CSARDLNSSYEQYF. DNA of the CDR3: TGCAGTGCTAGAGATCTGAACAGCTCCTACGAGCAGTACTTC.

V usage is TRBV15 and J usage is TRBJ1-2; D is ambiguous. With 5 bases removed from V and 3 bases from J, the gap between germline ends came to 13 bases. Germline V gene data show CDR1 as LNHNV and CDR2 as YYDKDF (reference sequence). CDR3 size: 14 residues. The DNA of the CDR3 is TGTGCCACCAGCGGCCAAGGCATATACTATGGCTACACCTTC. Residues: CATSGQGIYYGYTF.

The chain links TRBV19 to TRBJ1-5, with 9 positions matching TRBD1. After removal of 3 bases from V and 6 bases from J, the junction contained 3 bases not matched to a gene. CDR1 is LNHDA and CDR2 is SQIVND in the germline V gene (reference sequence). This CDR3 has 14 amino acids. CDR3 residues: CASSIGQGTQPQHF. In DNA, the CDR3 is TGTGCCAGTAGTATTGGACAGGGGACTCAGCCCCAGCATTTT.

The chain links TRBV6-5 to TRBJ2-1; no clear D. This CDR3 region has 15 residues. Germline-derived CDR1 and CDR2 are MNHEY and SVGAGI. With 5 bases removed from V and 8 bases from J, the gap between germline ends came to 19 bases. CDR3 nucleotides: TGTGCCAGCAGTCTTTCAGTGGGTAACGTACATGAGCAGTTCTTC. It codes for CASSLSVGNVHEQFF.

There are a few counts of this clonotype. This sequence joins TRBV19 and TRBJ1-1; D not resolved. Germline assignment: CDR1 LNHDA and CDR2 SQIVND (reference sequence). CDR3 size: 17 residues. With 3 bases removed from V and 0 bases from J, the gap between germline ends came to 17 bases. CDR3 amino acids: CASSIRPGDLLNTEAFF. CDR3 DNA: TGTGCCAGTAGTATCCGCCCTGGTGACCTCTTGAACACTGAAGCTTTCTTT.

The chain joins TRBV6-1 to TRBJ1-1, with D maybe TRBD1 (5 bases). CDR1 is MNHNS and CDR2 is SASEGT in the germline V gene. Trimming left V 5 bases short and J 8 bases short, with 9 bases between. This CDR3 comprises 11 residues. CDR3: CASSYGQEAFF. CDR3 DNA: TGTGCCAGCAGTTATGGACAAGAAGCTTTCTTT.

The CDR3 sequence: CASNHGLAGTTDTQYF. CDR3 bases: TGTGCCAGCAACCACGGACTAGCGGGGACCACAGATACGCAGTATTTT. V usage is TRBV14 and J usage is TRBJ2-3, with 12 bases identical to TRBD2. V shed 7 bases, J shed 2 bases, and the junction held 7 bases outside the gene matches. Germline V gives CDR1 SGHDN, CDR2 FVKESK. CDR3 length: 16 residues.

This chain connects TRBV20-1 to TRBJ1-5; 9 nucleotides line up with TRBD1. Germline V CDR1 and CDR2: DFQATT, SNEGSKA (reference sequence). The J segment lost 5 bases and the V segment lost 5 bases, leaving 4 bases of the junction unmatched. The CDR3 is 13 residues long. The CDR3 protein is CSAWTGEDQPQHF. The CDR3 DNA reads as TGCAGTGCTTGGACAGGGGAGGATCAGCCCCAGCATTTT.

This clonotype has ten or more counts. V usage is TRBV12-3 or TRBV12-4 and J usage is TRBJ2-1; the match to TRBD2 covers 11 bases. This CDR3 comprises 17 residues. Unmatched junction bases numbered 8, after V lost 4 bases and J lost 3 bases. The CDR3 loop is CASSSLLAGGLYNEQFF. In nucleotides, the CDR3 is TGTGCCAGCAGTTCATTGCTAGCGGGGGGACTCTACAATGAGCAGTTCTTC.

At least ten counts were recorded for this clonotype. The CDR3 reads CASSQEPGHNSPLHF. In DNA form, the CDR3 reads TGCGCCAGCAGCCAAGAGCCGGGACACAATTCACCCCTCCACTTT. This chain links TRBV4-1 with TRBJ1-6; tentatively, D is TRBD1 (6 bases). Per the germline V gene, CDR1 is MGHRA and CDR2 is YSYEKL. The CDR3 contains 15 residues. Trimming removed 0 bases at V and 7 bases at J, with 10 bases between.